This TCR beta chain was sequenced during a study of shared clonotypes between healthy human individuals. Points from the study as a whole: The study drew on few donors, limiting represented genetic and exposure-history diversity.

Profiling relied on immunoSEQ multiplex PCR, and the TCRdb table lists in-frame clones only, not all of them. The sample holds roughly 850,000 clones, about 96% seen once. About this clone: Its antigen is unknown.

The V end was cut by 8 bases, the J end by 1 base, with 12 bases between. Germline CDR1 is MDHEN and CDR2 is SYDVKM. The length of the CDR3 is 14 residues. CD45RO-negative, CCR7-selected cells formed the naive CD8 fraction, which excluded terminally differentiated effector memory CD45RA+ cells. Study donors comprised healthy, HIV-negative adults devoid of recent acute infection or vaccination. The study drew all its donors from Caucasian adults living in Nashville, Tennessee. This chain uses TRBV28 with TRBJ2-1; D possibly matches TRBD1 or TRBD2 (6 bases each). Material for sequencing was naive CD8+ T cells sorted from blood. The clonotype was recovered from a man aged 25-45 years in good health. CDR3: CASPRGESYNEQFF. The DNA for the CDR3 is TGTGCCAGCCCAAGGGGGGAATCCTACAATGAGCAGTTCTTC.